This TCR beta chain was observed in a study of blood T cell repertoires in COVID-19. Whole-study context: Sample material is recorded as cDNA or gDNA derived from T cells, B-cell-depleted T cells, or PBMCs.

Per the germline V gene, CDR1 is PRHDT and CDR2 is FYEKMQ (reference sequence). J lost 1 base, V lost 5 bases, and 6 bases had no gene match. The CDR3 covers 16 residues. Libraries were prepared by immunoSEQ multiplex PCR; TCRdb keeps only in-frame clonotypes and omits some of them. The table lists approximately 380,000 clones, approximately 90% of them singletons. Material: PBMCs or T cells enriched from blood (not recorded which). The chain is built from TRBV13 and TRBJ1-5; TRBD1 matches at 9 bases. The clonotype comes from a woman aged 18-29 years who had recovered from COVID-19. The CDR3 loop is CASSLGQGRSNQPQHF. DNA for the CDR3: TGTGCCAGCAGCCTGGGACAGGGCCGAAGCAATCAGCCCCAGCATTTT.